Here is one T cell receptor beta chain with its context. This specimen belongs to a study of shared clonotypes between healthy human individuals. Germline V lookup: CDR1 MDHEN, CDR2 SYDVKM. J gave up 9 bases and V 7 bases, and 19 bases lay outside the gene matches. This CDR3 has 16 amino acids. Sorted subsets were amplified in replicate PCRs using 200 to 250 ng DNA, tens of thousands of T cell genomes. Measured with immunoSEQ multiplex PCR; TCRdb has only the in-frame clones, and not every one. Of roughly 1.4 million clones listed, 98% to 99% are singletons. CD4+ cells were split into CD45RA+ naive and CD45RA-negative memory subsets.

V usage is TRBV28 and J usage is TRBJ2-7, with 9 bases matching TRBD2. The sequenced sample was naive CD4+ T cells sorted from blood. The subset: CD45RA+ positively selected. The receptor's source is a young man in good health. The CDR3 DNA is TGTGCCAGCACCCCAGGGTGGGCTAGCGGGGCGCGATGGCAGTACTTC. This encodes CASTPGWASGARWQYF.